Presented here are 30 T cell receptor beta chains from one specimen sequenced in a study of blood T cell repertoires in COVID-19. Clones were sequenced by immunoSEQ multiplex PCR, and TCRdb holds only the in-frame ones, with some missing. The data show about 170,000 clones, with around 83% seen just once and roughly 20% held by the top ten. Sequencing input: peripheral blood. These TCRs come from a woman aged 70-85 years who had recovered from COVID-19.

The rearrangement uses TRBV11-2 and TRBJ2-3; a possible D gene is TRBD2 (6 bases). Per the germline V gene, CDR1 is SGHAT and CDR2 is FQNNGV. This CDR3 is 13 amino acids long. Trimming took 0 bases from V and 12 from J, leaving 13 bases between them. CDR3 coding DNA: TGTGCCAGCAGCTTAGATCGACGCGGGGACCAGTATTTT. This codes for CASSLDRRGDQYF. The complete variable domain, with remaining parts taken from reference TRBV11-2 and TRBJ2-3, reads EAGVAQSPRYKIIEKRQSVAFWCNPISGHATLYWYQQILGQGPKLLIQFQNNGVVDDSQLPKDRFSAERLKGVDSTLKIQPAKLEDSAVYLCASSLDRRGDQYFGPGTRLTVL.

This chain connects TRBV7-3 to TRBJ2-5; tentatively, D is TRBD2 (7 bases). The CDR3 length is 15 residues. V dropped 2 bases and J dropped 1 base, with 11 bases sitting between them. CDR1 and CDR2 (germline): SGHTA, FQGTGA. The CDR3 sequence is CASSLLGGGQETQYF. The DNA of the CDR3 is TGTGCCAGCAGCTTACTGGGAGGGGGCCAAGAGACCCAGTACTTC.

DNA for the CDR3: TGTGCCACCAGTGATTTGCAGGGGGCGAGGGCAGATACGCAGTATTTT. It is translated as CATSDLQGARADTQYF. The rearrangement uses TRBV24-1 and TRBJ2-3, with TRBD1 matching over 8 bases. The V gene's germline CDR1 is KGHDR and CDR2 SFDVKD. Trimming at V came to 0 bases and at J to 4 bases, leaving 5 bases not matched to a gene. There are 16 residues in the CDR3.

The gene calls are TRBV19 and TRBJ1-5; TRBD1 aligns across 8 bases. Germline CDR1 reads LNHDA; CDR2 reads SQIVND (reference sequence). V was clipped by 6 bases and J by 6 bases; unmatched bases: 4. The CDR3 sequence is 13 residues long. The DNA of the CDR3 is TGTGCCAGTAGCCAAACAGGGGGTCAGCCCCAGCATTTT. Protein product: CASSQTGGQPQHF. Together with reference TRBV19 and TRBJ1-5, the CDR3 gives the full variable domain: DGGITQSPKYLFRKEGQNVTLSCEQNLNHDAMYWYRQDPGQGLRLIYYSQIVNDFQKGDIAEGYSVSREKKESFPLTVTSAQKNPTAFYLCASSQTGGQPQHFGDGTRLSIL.

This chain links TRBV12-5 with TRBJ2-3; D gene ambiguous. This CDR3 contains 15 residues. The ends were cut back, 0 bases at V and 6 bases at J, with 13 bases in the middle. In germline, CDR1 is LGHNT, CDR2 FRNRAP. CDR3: CASGLVPAKRDTQYF. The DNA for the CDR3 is TGTGCTAGTGGTTTGGTCCCAGCCAAGAGGGATACGCAGTATTTT.

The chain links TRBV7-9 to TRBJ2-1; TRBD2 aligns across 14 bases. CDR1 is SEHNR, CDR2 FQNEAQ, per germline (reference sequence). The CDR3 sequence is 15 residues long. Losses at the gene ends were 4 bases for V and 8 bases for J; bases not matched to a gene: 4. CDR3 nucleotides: TGTGCCAGCAGCTCGACTAGCGGGAGGGCCGATGAGCAGTTCTTC. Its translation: CASSSTSGRADEQFF.

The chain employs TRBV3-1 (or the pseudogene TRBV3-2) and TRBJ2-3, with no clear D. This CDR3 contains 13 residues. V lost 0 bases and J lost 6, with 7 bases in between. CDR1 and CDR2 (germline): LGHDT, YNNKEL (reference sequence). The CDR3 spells CASSQDWRDTQYF. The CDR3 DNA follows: TGTGCCAGCAGCCAAGATTGGCGGGATACGCAGTATTTT.

CDR3 protein: CASSRAGGNQPQHF. CDR3 coding DNA: TGCGCCAGCAGCCGTGCAGGGGGCAATCAGCCCCAGCATTTT. The chain is built from TRBV4-3 and TRBJ1-5; tentatively, D is TRBD1 (6 bases). Germline values: CDR1 LGHNA, CDR2 YSLEER. The CDR3 spans 14 residues. The V end was cut by 4 bases, the J end by 2 bases, with 9 bases between.

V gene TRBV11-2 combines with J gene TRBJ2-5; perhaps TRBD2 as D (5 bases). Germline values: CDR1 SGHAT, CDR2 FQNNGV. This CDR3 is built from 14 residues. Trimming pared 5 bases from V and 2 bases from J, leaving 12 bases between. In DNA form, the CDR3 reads TGTGCCAGCAGCCTCCGAGGGTCTCAAGAGACCCAGTACTTC. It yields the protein CASSLRGSQETQYF.

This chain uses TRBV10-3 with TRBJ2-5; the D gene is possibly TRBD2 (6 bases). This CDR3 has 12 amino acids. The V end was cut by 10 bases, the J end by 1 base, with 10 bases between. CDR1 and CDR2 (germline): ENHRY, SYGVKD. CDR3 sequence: CATRGIQETQYF. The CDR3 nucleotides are TGTGCCACCCGGGGGATCCAAGAGACCCAGTACTTC.

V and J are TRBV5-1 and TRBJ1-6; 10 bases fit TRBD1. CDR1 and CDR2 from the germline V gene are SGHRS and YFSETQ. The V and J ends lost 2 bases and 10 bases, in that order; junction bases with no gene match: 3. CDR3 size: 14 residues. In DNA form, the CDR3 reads TGCGCCAGCAGCTTTGGACAGGGGGGGTCACCCCTCCACTTT. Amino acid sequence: CASSFGQGGSPLHF. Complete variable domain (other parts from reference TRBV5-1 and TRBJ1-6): KAGVTQTPRYLIKTRGQQVTLSCSPISGHRSVSWYQQTPGQGLQFLFEYFSETQRNKGNFPGRFSGRQFSNSRSEMNVSTLELGDSALYLCASSFGQGGSPLHFGNGTRLTVT.

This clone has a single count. This CDR3 reads CASSLGGQPQHF. In DNA, the CDR3 is TGTGCCAGCAGTTTGGGGGGTCAGCCCCAGCATTTT. The chain carries TRBV28 and TRBJ1-5; D is possibly TRBD1 (5 bases). Deletions cut 3 bases from V and 6 bases from J, with 6 bases between. The CDR3 length is 12 residues. Per germline, CDR1 MDHEN and CDR2 SYDVKM. Variable domain in full (rest from reference TRBV28 and TRBJ1-5): DVKVTQSSRYLVKRTGEKVFLECVQDMDHENMFWYRQDPGLGLRLIYFSYDVKMKEKGDIPEGYSVSREKKERFSLILESASTNQTSMYLCASSLGGQPQHFGDGTRLSIL.

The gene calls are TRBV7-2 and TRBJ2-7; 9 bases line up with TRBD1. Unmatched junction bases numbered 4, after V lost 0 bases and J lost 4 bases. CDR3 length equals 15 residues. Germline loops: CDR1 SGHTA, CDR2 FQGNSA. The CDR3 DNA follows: TGTGCCAGCAGCTTAGCTGGGACAGGGCTATACGAGCAGTACTTC. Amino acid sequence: CASSLAGTGLYEQYF.

Written as DNA, the CDR3 is TGTGCCAGCAGCCCCGACCGGCGGGGGCGAAGAAACACCATATATTTT. Translating gives CASSPDRRGRRNTIYF. The chain couples TRBV5-4 to TRBJ1-3; a weak D match, TRBD1 (6 bases). The germline V and J ends were trimmed by 4 bases and 5 bases, with 19 bases remaining between them. Germline-derived CDR1 and CDR2 are SGHNT and YYREEE (reference sequence). The length of the CDR3 is 16 residues.

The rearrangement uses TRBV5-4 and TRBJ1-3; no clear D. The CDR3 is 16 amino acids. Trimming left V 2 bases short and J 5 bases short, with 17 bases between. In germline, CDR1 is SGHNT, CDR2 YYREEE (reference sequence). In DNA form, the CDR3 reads TGTGCCAGCAGCTTCGGGAGTTTGGCAGCTCGAAACACCATATATTTT. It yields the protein CASSFGSLAARNTIYF.

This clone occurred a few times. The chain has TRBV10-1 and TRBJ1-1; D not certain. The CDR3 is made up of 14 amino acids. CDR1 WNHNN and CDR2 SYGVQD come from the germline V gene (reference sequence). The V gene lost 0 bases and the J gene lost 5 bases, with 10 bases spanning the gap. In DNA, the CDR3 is TGCGCCAGCAGTGAGTCGATACGGGGTACTGAAGCTTTCTTT. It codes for CASSESIRGTEAFF.

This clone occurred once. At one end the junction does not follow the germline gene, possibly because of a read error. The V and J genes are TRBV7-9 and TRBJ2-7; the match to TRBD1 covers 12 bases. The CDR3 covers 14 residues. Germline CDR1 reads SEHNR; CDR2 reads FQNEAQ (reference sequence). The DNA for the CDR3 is TGTGCCAGCAGCCAGCCGGGACAGGGGGCTATGCTTGGTTTC. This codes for CASSQPGQGAMLGF.

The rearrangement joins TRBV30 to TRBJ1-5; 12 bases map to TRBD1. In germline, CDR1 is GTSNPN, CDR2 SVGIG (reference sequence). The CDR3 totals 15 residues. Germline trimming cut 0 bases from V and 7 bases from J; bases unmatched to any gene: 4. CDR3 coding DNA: TGTGCCTGGAGTGTATTGGGACAGGGGGCCCAGCCCCAGCATTTT. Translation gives CAWSVLGQGAQPQHF.

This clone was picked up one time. CDR3 amino acids: CAISGPGNYGYTF. CDR3 sequence (DNA): TGTGCCATCAGTGGTCCAGGTAACTATGGCTACACCTTC. The V gene is TRBV10-3, the J gene TRBJ1-2; D is ambiguous. Germline V gene data show CDR1 as ENHRY and CDR2 as SYGVKD. CDR3 length equals 13 residues. V was clipped by 4 bases and J by 1 base, with 7 bases between them.

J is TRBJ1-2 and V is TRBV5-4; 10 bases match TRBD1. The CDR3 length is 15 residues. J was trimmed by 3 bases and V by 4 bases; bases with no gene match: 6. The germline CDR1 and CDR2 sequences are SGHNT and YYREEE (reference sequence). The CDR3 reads CASSRDRGGDYGYTF. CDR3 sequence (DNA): TGTGCCAGCAGCCGGGACAGGGGAGGGGACTATGGCTACACCTTC.

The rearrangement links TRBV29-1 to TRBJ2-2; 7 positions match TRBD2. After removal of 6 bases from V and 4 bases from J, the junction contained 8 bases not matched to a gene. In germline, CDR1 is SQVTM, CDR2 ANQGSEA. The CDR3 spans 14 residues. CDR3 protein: CSVGGRLLTGELFF. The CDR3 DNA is TGCAGCGTCGGGGGGAGACTTCTCACCGGGGAGCTGTTTTTT.

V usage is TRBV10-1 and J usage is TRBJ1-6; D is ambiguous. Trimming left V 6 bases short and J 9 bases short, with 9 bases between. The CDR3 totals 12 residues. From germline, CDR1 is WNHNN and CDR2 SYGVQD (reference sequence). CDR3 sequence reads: CASSGEGSPLHF. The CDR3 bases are TGCGCCAGCAGCGGGGAGGGTTCACCCCTCCACTTT.

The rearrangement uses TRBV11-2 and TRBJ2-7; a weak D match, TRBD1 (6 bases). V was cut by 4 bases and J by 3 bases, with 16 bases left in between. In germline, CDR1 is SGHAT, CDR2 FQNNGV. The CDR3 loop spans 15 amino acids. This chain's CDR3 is CASSYRARTDYEQYF. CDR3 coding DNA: TGTGCCAGCAGCTACAGGGCAAGAACAGACTACGAGCAGTACTTC.

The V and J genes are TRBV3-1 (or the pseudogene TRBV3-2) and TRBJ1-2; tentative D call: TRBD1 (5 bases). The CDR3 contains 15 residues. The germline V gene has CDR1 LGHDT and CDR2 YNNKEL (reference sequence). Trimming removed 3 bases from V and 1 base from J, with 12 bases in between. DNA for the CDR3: TGTGCCAGCAGCCATCTCCCAGGGATTAACTATGGCTACACCTTC. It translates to CASSHLPGINYGYTF.

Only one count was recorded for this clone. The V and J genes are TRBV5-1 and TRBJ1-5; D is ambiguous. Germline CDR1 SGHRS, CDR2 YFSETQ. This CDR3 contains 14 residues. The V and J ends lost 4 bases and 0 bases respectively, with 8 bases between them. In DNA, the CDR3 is TGCGCCAGCAGCCCGCGGCCTAGCAATCAGCCCCAGCATTTT. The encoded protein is CASSPRPSNQPQHF.

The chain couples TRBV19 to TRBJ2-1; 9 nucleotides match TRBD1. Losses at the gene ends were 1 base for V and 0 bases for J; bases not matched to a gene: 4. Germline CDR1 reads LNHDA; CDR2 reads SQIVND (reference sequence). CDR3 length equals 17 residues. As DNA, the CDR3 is TGTGCCAGTAGTATAGGTTGGACAGGGGACTCCTACAATGAGCAGTTCTTC. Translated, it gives CASSIGWTGDSYNEQFF.

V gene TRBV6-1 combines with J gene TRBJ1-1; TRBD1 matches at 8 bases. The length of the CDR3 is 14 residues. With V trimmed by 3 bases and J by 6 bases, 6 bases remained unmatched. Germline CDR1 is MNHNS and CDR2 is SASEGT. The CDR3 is CASSEAGGGSEAFF. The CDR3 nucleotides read TGTGCCAGCAGTGAGGCAGGGGGCGGATCTGAAGCTTTCTTT.

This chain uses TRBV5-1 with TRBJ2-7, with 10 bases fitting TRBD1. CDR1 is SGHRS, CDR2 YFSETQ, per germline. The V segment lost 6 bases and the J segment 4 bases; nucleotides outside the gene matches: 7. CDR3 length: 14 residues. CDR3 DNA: TGCGCCAGCAAAAGACAGGGGGCGTTATACGAGCAGTACTTC. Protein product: CASKRQGALYEQYF.

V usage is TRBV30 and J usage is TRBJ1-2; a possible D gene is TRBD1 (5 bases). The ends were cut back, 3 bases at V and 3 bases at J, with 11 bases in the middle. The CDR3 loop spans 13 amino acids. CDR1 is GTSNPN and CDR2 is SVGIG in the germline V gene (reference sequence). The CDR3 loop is CAWSGGIHYGYTF. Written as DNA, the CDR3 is TGTGCCTGGAGCGGGGGGATACACTATGGCTACACCTTC.

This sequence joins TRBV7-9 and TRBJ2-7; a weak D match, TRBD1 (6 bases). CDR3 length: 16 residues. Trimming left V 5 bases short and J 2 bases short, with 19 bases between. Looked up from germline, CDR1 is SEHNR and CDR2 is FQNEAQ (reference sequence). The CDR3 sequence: CASSPRSQGPPYEQYF. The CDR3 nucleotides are TGTGCCAGCAGCCCAAGAAGTCAGGGGCCTCCCTACGAGCAGTACTTC.